The 17 T cell receptor beta chains presented below share a single source sample, sequenced in a study of T cell repertoires in cytomegalovirus infection. These receptors are not linked to any known antigen. TCRdb re-called the reads with MiXCR, one entry per CDR3 protein. The sample carries about 830,000 distinct CDR3 sequences, less than 35% recorded once. Source: cultured CD8+ T cells from PBMCs, taken from culture after CMV antigen stimulation. Receptor source: a human donor in good health (CMV status not recorded). Some clones in this sample may be carry-over from other donors' samples.

This clonotype was seen at least ten times. The chain is built from TRBV7-2 and TRBJ2-7; 9 bases align to TRBD1. The germline gives CDR1 SGHTA, CDR2 FQGNSA. This CDR3 region has 15 residues. Losses at the gene ends were 5 bases for V and 3 bases for J; bases not matched to a gene: 8. The CDR3: CASSSLGTGFYEQYF. The CDR3 DNA follows: TGTGCCAGCAGCAGCCTAGGGACAGGGTTCTACGAGCAGTACTTC.

In this sample, this clonotype turned up a few times. The chain is built from TRBV6-2 or TRBV6-3 and TRBJ2-1; TRBD1 matches 7 bases. Germline V gene data show CDR1 as MNHEY and CDR2 as SVGEGT. The CDR3 totals 15 residues. The V gene end was trimmed by 0 bases and the J gene end by 11 bases; junction bases not matched to a gene: 10. The CDR3 sequence: CASSYSGTDTMKQFF. DNA for the CDR3: TGTGCCAGCAGTTACTCCGGGACAGACACAATGAAGCAGTTCTTC.

The gene calls are TRBV6-6 and TRBJ2-7; TRBD1 matches 9 bases. V lost 2 bases to trimming and J lost 7 bases; unmatched junction nucleotides: 6. This CDR3 spans 14 amino acids. CDR1 MNHNY and CDR2 SVGAGI come from the germline V gene (reference sequence). CDR3 nucleotide sequence: TGTGCCAGCAGTTACACAGGGGGCCTCAGTGAGCAGTACGTC. It yields the protein CASSYTGGLSEQYV.

The rearrangement joins TRBV7-9 to TRBJ2-2; the match to TRBD2 covers 7 bases. The CDR3 consists of 17 residues. Germline CDR1 SEHNR, CDR2 FQNEAQ (reference sequence). V lost 5 bases and J lost 0; bases outside the gene matches: 9. The CDR3 nucleotides read TGTGCCAGCAGCATTGGGCGGGGGATAACGAACACCGGGGAGCTGTTTTTT. Amino acid sequence: CASSIGRGITNTGELFF.

The genes are TRBV2 and TRBJ2-1, with D possibly TRBD1 on 6 matching bases. Trimming cost V 6 bases and J 6 bases, with 15 bases left between them. Germline loops: CDR1 SNHLY, CDR2 FYNNEI. This CDR3 contains 14 residues. This CDR3 is CASRFTGNGNEQFF. The CDR3 DNA follows: TGTGCCAGCAGATTTACAGGGAACGGCAATGAGCAGTTCTTC.

This sequence joins TRBV20-1 and TRBJ2-2; 10 bases are a match to TRBD1. Germline CDR1 and CDR2: DFQATT and SNEGSKA (reference sequence). V lost 0 bases, J lost 6 bases, and 4 bases stayed unmatched. CDR3 length: 15 residues. The CDR3 sequence is CSARDWDRGPGELFF. The CDR3 DNA reads TGCAGTGCTAGAGATTGGGACAGGGGTCCCGGGGAGCTGTTTTTT.

The CDR3 DNA reads TGTGCCACCGCCGGGTGGAACGGCTACACCTTC. This codes for CATAGWNGYTF. The chain uses TRBV19 and TRBJ1-2; no clear D gene. Per the germline V gene, CDR1 is LNHDA and CDR2 is SQIVND (reference sequence). The V gene lost 10 bases and the J gene lost 8 bases, with 14 bases spanning the gap. This CDR3 has 11 amino acids.

V gene TRBV6-1 combines with J gene TRBJ1-5; 8 bases fit TRBD1. This CDR3 comprises 15 residues. Germline-derived CDR1 and CDR2 are MNHNS and SASEGT. J lost 3 bases, V lost 6 bases, and 7 bases had no gene match. This CDR3 is CASSQGQGFNQPQHF. The DNA of the CDR3 is TGTGCCAGCAGCCAAGGACAGGGCTTCAATCAGCCCCAGCATTTT.

V is TRBV5-1 and J is TRBJ2-1; D tentatively fits TRBD1 or TRBD2 (6 bases each). The CDR3 length is 15 residues. CDR1 and CDR2 (germline): SGHRS, YFSETQ. Trimming shortened V by 2 bases and J by 5 bases, and 14 bases separated the two germline ends. The DNA of the CDR3 is TGCGCCAGCAGCTTTGGGGGGCCCAGGGACAATGAGCAGTTCTTC. It specifies CASSFGGPRDNEQFF. Filled out from reference TRBV5-1 and TRBJ2-1, the complete variable domain reads KAGVTQTPRYLIKTRGQQVTLSCSPISGHRSVSWYQQTPGQGLQFLFEYFSETQRNKGNFPGRFSGRQFSNSRSEMNVSTLELGDSALYLCASSFGGPRDNEQFFGPGTRLTVL.

This clonotype was seen repeatedly, ten times or more. The rearrangement links TRBV7-2 to TRBJ2-1, with D perhaps TRBD1 (6 bases). Germline V gene data show CDR1 as SGHTA and CDR2 as FQGNSA. This CDR3 is 14 amino acids long. Trimming removed 5 bases at V and 4 bases at J, with 12 bases between. This CDR3 reads CASSPPDSYNEQFF. The CDR3 DNA sequence: TGTGCCAGCAGCCCCCCGGACAGTTACAATGAGCAGTTCTTC.

This clonotype was observed a handful of times. This sequence joins TRBV10-3 and TRBJ2-3, with 12 bases fitting TRBD2. The CDR3 is 14 amino acids. Germline CDR1 and CDR2: ENHRY and SYGVKD. V was clipped by 5 bases and J by 4 bases; unmatched bases: 1. CDR3 sequence reads: CAISRLAGADTQYF. The DNA for the CDR3 is TGTGCCATCAGTCGACTAGCGGGGGCAGATACGCAGTATTTT.

The rearrangement uses TRBV6-8 and TRBJ1-6; 9 positions agree with TRBD1. From germline, CDR1 is MNHGY and CDR2 SAAAGT. V trimming: 6 bases; J trimming: 8 bases; junction bases outside the gene matches: 2. The CDR3 covers 13 residues. CDR3 region: CASSGQGHSPLHF. In nucleotides, the CDR3 is TGTGCCAGCAGCGGACAGGGGCATTCACCCCTCCACTTT.

The chain carries TRBV7-9 and TRBJ1-1; D is undetermined. Germline assignment: CDR1 SEHNR and CDR2 FQNEAQ (reference sequence). This CDR3 region has 15 residues. V was shortened by 1 base and J by 0 bases, with 9 bases between the two germline ends. The CDR3 reads CASSLDSGVNTEAFF. The CDR3, as DNA: TGTGCCAGCAGCTTAGATTCAGGTGTGAACACTGAAGCTTTCTTT.

This clonotype was counted between two and nine times. The V call is TRBV6-2 or TRBV6-3, the J call TRBJ1-5; D remains unclear. Germline V gene sequence: CDR1 MNHEY, CDR2 SVGEGT. V lost 8 bases, J lost 1 base, and 15 bases lay in between. The CDR3 has 15 amino acids. The CDR3 nucleotides are TGTGCCAGCCACCACCCCGACCCCAGCAATCAGCCCCAGCATTTT. This codes for CASHHPDPSNQPQHF.

The chain uses TRBV12-5 and TRBJ1-4, with 7 positions matching TRBD1. Germline lookup yields CDR1 LGHNT and CDR2 FRNRAP. The length of the CDR3 is 14 residues. Losses at the gene ends were 8 bases for V and 8 bases for J; bases not matched to a gene: 11. This CDR3 is CASNIGGKWEKLFF. As DNA, the CDR3 is TGTGCTAGTAACATAGGGGGCAAGTGGGAAAAACTGTTTTTT.

The chain carries TRBV14 and TRBJ2-1; D is unresolved. Trimming removed 0 bases at V and 6 bases at J, with 9 bases between. The CDR3 spans 14 residues. Germline lookup yields CDR1 SGHDN and CDR2 FVKESK. CDR3 region: CASSQDPRANEQFF. The DNA of the CDR3 is TGTGCCAGCAGCCAAGATCCGAGAGCCAATGAGCAGTTCTTC.

The chain is built from TRBV2 and TRBJ1-1; no definite D call. The CDR3 is made up of 11 amino acids. The V end lost 8 bases, the J end lost 3 bases, and 7 bases lay between the germline ends. Germline CDR1 SNHLY, CDR2 FYNNEI. The CDR3, as DNA: TGTGCCAGCCCGTTAGACACTGAAGCTTTCTTT. Its protein product is CASPLDTEAFF.